Listed below are T cell receptor beta chains from one sample, sequenced in a study of shared clonotypes between healthy human individuals. TCRdb's copy holds only in-frame clones and misses some; the assay was immunoSEQ multiplex PCR. The top ten hold 0.13% of the sample, which has more than 2 million clones, approximately 95% seen once. What was sequenced was naive CD4+ T cells sorted from blood. The source is a man aged 18 to 29 in good health. Each CDR3 is given with its conserved first and last residue. A D gene is named only where the DNA matches it firmly. Not all rows give a size; the values are once, few, many and, for expanded clones, a class.

TRBD1	TRBV10-3	TRBJ1-4	-	CAISEGTGDEKLFF
TRBD1	TRBV10-3	TRBJ1-1	-	CAISESSDRTEAFF
-	TRBV19	TRBJ1-5	-	CASTLDGASNQPQHF
TRBD1	TRBV28	TRBJ2-7	-	CASSFRGRNSYEQYF
TRBD2	TRBV4-1	TRBJ2-5	-	CASSQGTSGRQETQYF
-	TRBV6-5	TRBJ1-1	-	CASSYLAANTEAFF
TRBD1	TRBV2	TRBJ1-1	-	CASSVGQGAHTEAFF
-	TRBV20-1	TRBJ2-7	-	CSAASHGEQYF
-	TRBV18	TRBJ1-1	-	CASSAGQVTEAFF
-	TRBV18	TRBJ2-7	few	CASSPGTTSYEQYF
-	TRBV19	TRBJ2-5	-	CASGPQGETQYF
TRBD2	TRBV4-1	TRBJ2-7	many	CASSQSSGPSYEQYF
-	TRBV5-1	TRBJ1-6	-	CASSSTANNSPLHF
-	TRBV18	TRBJ1-5	-	CASSGPGVYQPQHF
TRBD1	TRBV4-3	TRBJ1-5	-	CASSQDGTGGGPQHF
-	TRBV30	TRBJ2-7	-	CAWSPGVYEQYF
TRBD2	TRBV9	TRBJ2-5	-	CASSLGLAWETQYF
TRBD1	TRBV19	TRBJ1-5	-	CASSLGQAQHF
TRBD1	TRBV19	TRBJ2-2	few	CASSRQGGGELFF
-	TRBV11-2	TRBJ2-5	once	CASSYTGPQETQYF
TRBD2	TRBV11-3	TRBJ2-3	-	CASSLGGTDTQYF
-	TRBV10-1	TRBJ2-7	-	CASSRTVPYEQYF
-	TRBV7-2	TRBJ1-2	-	CASSLTSNYGYTF
TRBD1	TRBV7-3	TRBJ2-5	once	CASSRTGQETQYF
TRBD1	TRBV19	TRBJ2-1	-	CASTSRTGDEQFF
-	TRBV18	TRBJ2-5	-	CASSPNNQETQYF
-	TRBV6-1	TRBJ1-3	-	CASSEEGLLLPGNTIYF
-	TRBV18	TRBJ2-7	-	CASSPDGWVEQYF
-	TRBV6-6	TRBJ1-1	once	CASSKGAAGMGTEAFF
-	TRBV30	TRBJ2-5	-	CAWSVGDLETQYF
-	TRBV4-3	TRBJ1-6	-	CASSQEGLGGYNSPLHF
-	TRBV18	TRBJ2-1	-	CASSAVGGVNEQFF
-	TRBV10-2	TRBJ1-2	-	CASSPTTEQNYGYTF
-	TRBV9	TRBJ2-1	-	CASSVSSAYNEQFF
-	TRBV4-1	TRBJ1-2	-	CASSQPRGTGYTF
-	TRBV5-4	TRBJ2-7	-	CASSLMVGGYEQYF
TRBD2	TRBV6-1	TRBJ2-7	once	CASSEVSSGRSSEQYF
TRBD2	TRBV18	TRBJ2-5	once	CASSLADQETQYF
-	TRBV6-5	TRBJ1-6	-	CATQRGGGPLHF
-	TRBV30	TRBJ1-3	-	CAWGPDFGNTIYF
-	TRBV27	TRBJ2-1	-	CASSLSTRSSYNEQFF